Following are 22 T cell receptor beta chains from one sample sequenced in a study of blood T cell repertoires in COVID-19. Generated by immunoSEQ multiplex PCR, the TCRdb table keeps only in-frame clones and is missing some. The sample has about 410,000 clones, around nine tenths seen once. Material for sequencing was peripheral blood. Every receptor here comes from a woman between 40 and 55 years old with COVID-19, enrolled during active disease.

This chain uses TRBV9 with TRBJ1-5, with D perhaps matching TRBD1 (5 bases). V lost 4 bases and J 0 bases, leaving 11 bases between the germline ends. CDR3 length: 15 residues. Germline CDR1 and CDR2: SGDLS and YYNGEE. The chain's CDR3 is CASSPGGDSNQPQHF. CDR3 nucleotides: TGTGCCAGCAGCCCCGGAGGGGATAGCAATCAGCCCCAGCATTTT.

This clone was found a few times. The chain couples TRBV9 to TRBJ2-7; the D gene is possibly TRBD2 (5 bases). Trimming pared 0 bases from V and 2 bases from J, leaving 12 bases between. The CDR3 sequence is 15 residues long. CDR1 is SGDLS, CDR2 YYNGEE, per germline. The CDR3 spells CASSVDLAAPYEQYF. The DNA for the CDR3 is TGTGCCAGCAGCGTAGACCTAGCAGCTCCCTACGAGCAGTACTTC.

This chain uses TRBV4-1 with TRBJ2-5; 16 positions agree with TRBD2. The germline V gene has CDR1 MGHRA and CDR2 YSYEKL. The CDR3 is 18 amino acids. With 3 bases clipped from V and 5 bases from J, the junction kept 9 bases outside the gene matches. The CDR3 sequence: CASSHPKGLAGGRETQYF. The CDR3 region has the DNA TGCGCCAGCAGCCACCCTAAGGGACTAGCGGGAGGGCGGGAGACCCAGTACTTC.

This clone was seen once. The chain combines TRBV6-5 with TRBJ2-1; possibly TRBD1 for D (6 bases). The CDR3 is made up of 15 amino acids. V was trimmed by 6 bases and J by 3 bases, leaving 15 bases between them. The germline V gene has CDR1 MNHEY and CDR2 SVGAGI. The CDR3 sequence is CASSPLGTIYNEQFF. The CDR3 DNA is TGTGCCAGCAGCCCCCTGGGGACAATCTACAATGAGCAGTTCTTC.

The rearrangement joins TRBV27 to TRBJ1-2, with D uncertain. The germline V and J ends were trimmed by 8 bases and 8 bases, with 12 bases remaining between them. Germline V lookup: CDR1 MNHEY, CDR2 SMNVEV (reference sequence). CDR3 size: 11 residues. CDR3 nucleotide sequence: TGTGCCAGCTATAACGGTAACGGCTACACCTTC. Protein sequence: CASYNGNGYTF.

The genes are TRBV7-2 and TRBJ1-2; maybe TRBD1 (5 bases). Germline CDR1 and CDR2: SGHTA and FQGNSA. The CDR3 spans 14 residues. Trimming pared 5 bases from V and 6 bases from J, leaving 16 bases between. The CDR3 loop is CASSPGGDLDGYTF. The CDR3 DNA is TGTGCCAGCAGCCCGGGGGGGGATTTAGATGGCTACACCTTC.

The rearrangement links TRBV12-3 or TRBV12-4 to TRBJ1-2; maybe TRBD1 (5 bases). CDR3 length equals 13 residues. The V and J ends lost 3 bases and 8 bases respectively, with 13 bases between them. CDR3 protein: CASSLSGKGGYTF. The CDR3, as DNA: TGTGCCAGCAGTTTGTCAGGGAAAGGAGGCTACACCTTC.

CDR3 loop: CASSLFSGGGEKLFF. The CDR3 DNA follows: TGTGCCAGCAGTTTATTTTCAGGGGGTGGCGAAAAACTGTTTTTT. J is TRBJ1-4 and V is TRBV28; 7 bases are a match to TRBD1. This CDR3 comprises 15 residues. With 1 base clipped from V and 8 bases from J, the junction kept 7 bases outside the gene matches. Per germline, CDR1 MDHEN and CDR2 SYDVKM.

There are a few counts of this clone. V gene TRBV28 combines with J gene TRBJ2-3, with D unclear. The CDR3 is made up of 14 amino acids. V lost 2 bases to trimming and J lost 3 bases, with 9 bases between them. CDR1 is MDHEN, CDR2 SYDVKM, per germline. The CDR3 coding sequence is TGTGCCAGCAGTTTAATCTCGCAGACAGATACGCAGTATTTT. Translating gives CASSLISQTDTQYF.

This chain connects TRBV3-1 (or the pseudogene TRBV3-2) to TRBJ1-4, with D possibly being TRBD1 (6 bases). Germline V gives CDR1 LGHDT, CDR2 YNNKEL (reference sequence). This CDR3 has 16 amino acids. Trimming pared 0 bases from V and 8 bases from J, leaving 16 bases between. CDR3 coding DNA: TGTGCCAGCAGCCAAGATGGGCCAGGGGCCGGCGAAAAACTGTTTTTT. This translates into CASSQDGPGAGEKLFF.

The gene calls are TRBV27 and TRBJ1-4, with no clear D. Germline lookup yields CDR1 MNHEY and CDR2 SMNVEV (reference sequence). Trimming removed 5 bases from V and 10 bases from J, with 23 bases in between. This CDR3 region has 16 residues. The CDR3 DNA reads as TGTGCCAGCAGTCCGCGTCCAGGATCATTCGTCGGAAAACTGTTTTTT. This sequence encodes CASSPRPGSFVGKLFF. Filled out from reference TRBV27 and TRBJ1-4, the complete variable domain reads EAQVTQNPRYLITVTGKKLTVTCSQNMNHEYMSWYRQDPGLGLRQIYYSMNVEVTDKGDVPEGYKVSRKEKRNFPLILESPSPNQTSLYFCASSPRPGSFVGKLFFGSGTQLSVL.

This clone was seen a single time. This chain uses TRBV28 with TRBJ1-2, with D possibly matching TRBD1 (6 bases). The CDR3 contains 14 residues. Trimming pared 1 base from V and 7 bases from J, leaving 13 bases between. Germline CDR1 reads MDHEN; CDR2 reads SYDVKM. DNA of the CDR3: TGTGCCAGCAGTTTATCGGGCCAGGGGCTTGGCTACACCTTC. As protein: CASSLSGQGLGYTF.

This chain links TRBV27 with TRBJ1-3; a weak D match, TRBD1 (5 bases). The CDR3 loop spans 16 amino acids. The ends were cut back, 6 bases at V and 0 bases at J, with 15 bases in the middle. Germline lookup yields CDR1 MNHEY and CDR2 SMNVEV (reference sequence). CDR3 DNA sequence: TGTGCCAGCAGCCCTGGACACAGGATCTCTGGAAACACCATATATTTT. It codes for CASSPGHRISGNTIYF.

The CDR3 nucleotides read TGTGCCAGCAGTGAACACCCCGGGACAGGGGGCTATGGCTACACCTTC. Translated: CASSEHPGTGGYGYTF. The rearrangement links TRBV2 to TRBJ1-2, with 11 bases matching TRBD1. This CDR3 has 16 residues. Germline V gene data show CDR1 as SNHLY and CDR2 as FYNNEI. The trim removed 2 bases at V and 4 bases at J, leaving 6 bases unmatched.

The rearrangement joins TRBV5-6 to TRBJ2-7; TRBD1 agrees at 10 bases. V lost 4 bases to trimming and J lost 7 bases; unmatched junction nucleotides: 5. The CDR3 contains 13 residues. The V gene's germline CDR1 is SGHDT and CDR2 YYEEEE. The CDR3 region has the DNA TGTGCCAGCAGCGGGGACAGGGGCGGTGAGCAGTACTTC. It codes for CASSGDRGGEQYF.

This clone was seen once. V is TRBV6-5 and J is TRBJ2-3; 9 nucleotides align to TRBD1. Germline lookup yields CDR1 MNHEY and CDR2 SVGAGI. The V gene end was trimmed by 6 bases and the J gene end by 2 bases; junction bases not matched to a gene: 3. This CDR3 is built from 14 residues. The CDR3 is CASRRTGVTDTQYF. The CDR3 nucleotides are TGTGCCAGCAGGCGGACAGGGGTCACAGATACGCAGTATTTT.

The CDR3 nucleotides are TGTGCCAGCCTGTCGGGGGGGACTACTAATGAAAAACTGTTTTTT. Translation gives CASLSGGTTNEKLFF. This chain connects TRBV28 to TRBJ1-4, with D possibly matching TRBD1 (5 bases). With 8 bases removed from V and 2 bases from J, the gap between germline ends came to 15 bases. This CDR3 is 15 amino acids long. The germline V gene has CDR1 MDHEN and CDR2 SYDVKM.

The V call is TRBV5-4, the J call TRBJ1-5, with 10 bases matching TRBD1. Trimming at V came to 2 bases and at J to 0 bases, leaving 2 bases not matched to a gene. CDR1 is SGHNT and CDR2 is YYREEE in the germline V gene (reference sequence). This CDR3 is 16 amino acids long. CDR3 amino acids: CASSLGTGDSNQPQHF. The CDR3 nucleotides read TGTGCCAGCAGCTTAGGGACAGGGGATAGCAATCAGCCCCAGCATTTT.

The chain joins TRBV18 to TRBJ1-3, with D hard to call. The CDR3 length is 17 residues. Germline lookup yields CDR1 KGHSH and CDR2 LQKENI. V dropped 1 base and J dropped 0 bases, with 13 bases sitting between them. The CDR3 sequence is CASSPREFGISGNTIYF. CDR3 coding DNA: TGTGCCAGCTCACCACGGGAGTTTGGGATCTCTGGAAACACCATATATTTT. Filled out from reference TRBV18 and TRBJ1-3, the complete variable domain reads NAGVMQNPRHLVRRRGQEARLRCSPMKGHSHVYWYRQLPEEGLKFMVYLQKENIIDESGMPKERFSAEFPKEGPSILRIQQVVRGDSAAYFCASSPREFGISGNTIYFGEGSWLTVV.

The chain is built from TRBV28 and TRBJ1-1; D uncertain. This CDR3 region has 15 residues. Trimming cost V 1 base and J 3 bases, with 12 bases left between them. Germline lookup yields CDR1 MDHEN and CDR2 SYDVKM. In DNA form, the CDR3 reads TGTGCCAGCAGTTTATTACGGGGATGGGACACTGAAGCTTTCTTT. It translates to CASSLLRGWDTEAFF.

This clone was seen a single time. V and J are TRBV28 and TRBJ1-1, with D perhaps matching TRBD1 (5 bases). The V gene's germline CDR1 is MDHEN and CDR2 SYDVKM. Trimming took off 4 bases at V and 3 bases at J, with 15 bases between the two ends. The CDR3 is 15 amino acids. The CDR3 loop reads CASSSPGLRDTEAFF. In DNA, the CDR3 is TGTGCCAGCAGTTCACCGGGACTGAGGGACACTGAAGCTTTCTTT.

The V gene is TRBV7-8, the J gene TRBJ1-5; no firm D call. This CDR3 comprises 15 residues. V shed 1 base and J shed 0 bases, with 7 bases lying between them. The germline V gene encodes CDR1 SGHVS and CDR2 FQNEAQ. The CDR3 nucleotides read TGTGCCAGCAGCTTAGTGGCAACTAGCAATCAGCCCCAGCATTTT. Protein product: CASSLVATSNQPQHF.